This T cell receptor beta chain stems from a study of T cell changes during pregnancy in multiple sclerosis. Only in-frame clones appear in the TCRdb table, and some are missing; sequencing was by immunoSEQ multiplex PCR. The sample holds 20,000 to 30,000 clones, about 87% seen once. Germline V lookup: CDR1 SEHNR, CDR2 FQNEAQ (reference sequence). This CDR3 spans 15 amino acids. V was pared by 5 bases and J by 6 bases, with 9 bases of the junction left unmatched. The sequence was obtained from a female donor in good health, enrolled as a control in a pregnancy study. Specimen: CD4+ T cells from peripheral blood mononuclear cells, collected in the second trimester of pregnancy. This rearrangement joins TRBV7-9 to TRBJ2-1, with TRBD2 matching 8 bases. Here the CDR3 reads CASSPSGRTSNEQFF. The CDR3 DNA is TGTGCCAGCAGCCCCAGCGGGAGAACCTCCAATGAGCAGTTCTTC. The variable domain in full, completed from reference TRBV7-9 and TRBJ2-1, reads DTGVSQNPRHKITKRGQNVTFRCDPISEHNRLYWYRQTLGQGPEFLTYFQNEAQLEKSRLLSDRFSAERPKGSFSTLEIQRTEQGDSAMYLCASSPSGRTSNEQFFGPGTRLTVL.